This T cell receptor (beta chain) was captured in a study of shared clonotypes between healthy human individuals. Study-wide context: Donors consisted of a couple of women and three men between 18 and 49. Three plates each covered CD4 naive and memory; CD8 naive two, CD8 memory one.

Repertoires were generated with immunoSEQ multiplex PCR, while TCRdb's copy carries only in-frame clones and drops some. The table records around 240,000 clones, about 65% of them present only once. Study findings and constraints: Donor clonotype sharing was expected to depend on sequencing depth.

Notes on this clone: Antigen: not known.

The germline CDR1 and CDR2 sequences are SNHLY and FYNNEI. CDR3 length equals 16 residues. The ends lost 7 bases at V and 6 bases at J; junction bases unmatched: 12. The donors were all Caucasian adults (living in Nashville, Tennessee). The clonotype comes from a man under 40 in good health. The chain links TRBV2 to TRBJ2-2; 9 bases match TRBD2. The sequencing sample was made of memory CD4+ T cells sorted from blood. Subset here: CD45RA-negative fraction. The CDR3 sequence: CASKGVGGRDAGELFF. CDR3 in DNA: TGTGCCAGCAAGGGGGTCGGCGGGAGGGACGCCGGGGAGCTGTTTTTT.